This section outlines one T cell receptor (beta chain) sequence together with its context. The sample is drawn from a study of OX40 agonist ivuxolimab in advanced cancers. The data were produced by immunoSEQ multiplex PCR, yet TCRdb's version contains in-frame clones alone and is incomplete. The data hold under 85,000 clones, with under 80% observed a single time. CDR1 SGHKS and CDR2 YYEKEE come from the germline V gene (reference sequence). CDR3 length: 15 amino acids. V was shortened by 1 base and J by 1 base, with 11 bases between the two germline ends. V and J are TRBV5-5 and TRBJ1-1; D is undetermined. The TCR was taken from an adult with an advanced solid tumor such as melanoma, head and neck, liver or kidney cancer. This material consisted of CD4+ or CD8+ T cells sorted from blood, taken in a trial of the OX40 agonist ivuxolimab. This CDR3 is CASSLRASGNTEAFF. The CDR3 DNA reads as TGTGCCAGCAGCTTGCGGGCCTCAGGGAACACTGAAGCTTTCTTT.